A selection of T cell receptor beta chains follows, all from one sample in a study of blood T cell repertoires in COVID-19. Profiled with immunoSEQ multiplex PCR; TCRdb holds only in-frame clones, not every one. The repertoire has 95,000 to 150,000 clones, approximately 70% of them found once; the top ten carry around 0.9%. Sequenced material: peripheral blood. All receptors come from a human donor with acute or convalescent COVID-19. The donor label of this sample is uncertain. Both conserved end residues are part of each CDR3. A D gene is named only where the DNA matches it firmly. For some rows the clone size is stated as once, few or many, or as a class when expanded; others skip it.

abundance,v_gene,j_gene,d_gene,CDR3nt,CDR3aa
-,TRBV4-2,TRBJ1-4,TRBD1,TGTGCCAGCAGCCAAGGGGACAGTCGGAATGAAAAACTGTTTTTT,CASSQGDSRNEKLFF
-,TRBV19,TRBJ2-2,TRBD2,TGTGCCAGTAATCCTAGCGGGGGGGCGAGTACCGGGGAGCTGTTTTTT,CASNPSGGASTGELFF
few,TRBV24-1,TRBJ2-3,TRBD2,TGTGCCACCAGTGATACTAGCGGGATTGCGACAGATACGCAGTATTTT,CATSDTSGIATDTQYF
-,TRBV7-2,TRBJ2-1,-,TGTGCCAGCAGCTTAATGTCGGCCGTCCGGCAGGGTCGAAATGAGCAGTTCTTC,CASSLMSAVRQGRNEQFF
-,TRBV21-1,TRBJ2-7,-,TGTGCCAGCAGCAAAGGGACAGGTCTCCACGAGCAGTACTTC,CASSKGTGLHEQYF
once,TRBV18,TRBJ2-2,TRBD1,TGTGCCAGCTCACCACTTTGGGACAGGGGTCGCTCCGGGGAGCTGTTTTTT,CASSPLWDRGRSGELFF
-,TRBV4-1,TRBJ2-2,TRBD1,TGCGCCAGCAGCCACCTCCGGGACAGAAGGCTCGGGGAGCTGTTTTTT,CASSHLRDRRLGELFF
-,TRBV6-1,TRBJ1-6,-,TGTGCCAGCAGTGAAGACGGACAAGGCTTTAGACCCCTCCACTTT,CASSEDGQGFRPLHF
-,TRBV21-1,TRBJ2-3,-,TGTGCCAGCAGCATAGGGACTAGCGGGACTCCTAGCACAGATACGCAGTATTTT,CASSIGTSGTPSTDTQYF
-,TRBV19,TRBJ2-2,-,TGTGCCAGTAGTATAGGAGGGATCACCGGGGAGCTGTTTTTT,CASSIGGITGELFF
-,TRBV11-3,TRBJ2-1,TRBD1,TGTGCCAGCAGCTCTCCGGGACAGGGGGAGGCTGAGCAGTTCTTC,CASSSPGQGEAEQFF
-,TRBV6-5,TRBJ1-5,-,TGTGCCAGCAGTTACTCGGGGGAGGGTAATCAGCCCCAGCATTTT,CASSYSGEGNQPQHF
-,TRBV9,TRBJ2-3,-,TGTGCCAGCAGCGTAGGCGGCAGGGGAATAGATACGCAGTATTTT,CASSVGGRGIDTQYF
-,TRBV2,TRBJ1-6,-,TGTGCCAGCAGGAACGCGGATAATTCACCCCTCCACTTT,CASRNADNSPLHF
-,TRBV5-1,TRBJ2-3,-,TGCGCCAGCAGCTTGGTTAGCGGCAGCACAGATACGCAGTATTTT,CASSLVSGSTDTQYF
few,TRBV30,TRBJ2-2,TRBD2,TGTGCCTGGAGTGTCTTGGTTAGCGGGAGAAAGAACACCGGGGAGCTGTTTTTT,CAWSVLVSGRKNTGELFF
-,TRBV6-5,TRBJ1-5,-,TGTGCCAGCAGTTACGGGGCTGGGGACAATCAGCCCCAGCATTTT,CASSYGAGDNQPQHF
-,TRBV18,TRBJ2-1,TRBD2,TGTGCCAGCTCACCACCAACTAGCGGGGGGGATGAGCAGTTCTTC,CASSPPTSGGDEQFF
few,TRBV30,TRBJ2-3,-,TGTGCCTGGAGCGTACAGGGCACAGATACGCAGTATTTT,CAWSVQGTDTQYF
-,TRBV7-9,TRBJ2-5,-,TGTGCCAGCAGCTTAGGAGCGGTTGGGTTCCGCGAGACCCAGTACTTC,CASSLGAVGFRETQYF
-,TRBV4-2,TRBJ1-6,-,TGTGCCAGCAGCCAAGGGGGGACAATTGGGTCACCCCTCCACTTT,CASSQGGTIGSPLHF
-,TRBV5-4,TRBJ2-5,TRBD1,TGTGCCAGCAGACCAGGGACAGGGGGCGCGGAGACCCAGTACTTC,CASRPGTGGAETQYF
-,TRBV18,TRBJ2-4,-,TGTGCCAGCTCACCTATCCCTAGCGCTAAAAACATTCAGTACTTC,CASSPIPSAKNIQYF
many,TRBV7-2,TRBJ1-4,-,TGTGCCAGCACCCTCTCGGTTTCGGCTAATGAAAAACTGTTTTTT,CASTLSVSANEKLFF
few,TRBV27,TRBJ1-4,-,TGTGCCAGCAGTTTCGATGCGACTAATGAAAAACTGTTTTTT,CASSFDATNEKLFF
once,TRBV4-1,TRBJ2-2,TRBD1,TGCGCCAGCAGCCCCAGGGGGCGTACCGGGGAGCTGTTTTTT,CASSPRGRTGELFF
-,TRBV7-8,TRBJ2-3,-,TGTGCCAGCAGCTTACGAGCCCCCATTAGCACAGATACGCAGTATTTT,CASSLRAPISTDTQYF
-,TRBV4-2,TRBJ1-2,-,TGTGCCAGCAGCCAAGAACTCGATCGGGAGGACTATGGCTACACCTTC,CASSQELDREDYGYTF
-,TRBV6-1,TRBJ2-5,-,TGTGCCAGCAGTGAGCTAACAGGTTTCCAAGAGACCCAGTACTTC,CASSELTGFQETQYF
-,TRBV5-1,TRBJ2-5,-,TGCGCCAGCAGCTTGGGACCCGCGGGGCGCGAAGAGACCCAGTACTTC,CASSLGPAGREETQYF
-,TRBV2,TRBJ2-4,-,TGTGCCAGCACTCCGGTGGGGGGACGAGCCAAAAACATTCAGTACTTC,CASTPVGGRAKNIQYF
-,TRBV6-5,TRBJ2-7,TRBD1,TGTGCCAGCAGTTACAGGGACAGCTCCTACGAGCAGTACTTC,CASSYRDSSYEQYF